This T cell receptor (beta chain) was obtained from a study of blood T cells in healthy people across ages. With a J-beta primer mix and a sample-barcoded 5' primer, a second PCR ran about 7 to 12 cycles. MiXCR, run by TCRdb on the 5' RACE reads, gives a single entry per CDR3 protein. The sample records hundreds of thousands of distinct CDR3 sequences, about 25% being singletons. Per germline, CDR1 SGHAT and CDR2 FQNNGV. This CDR3 contains 18 residues. With 7 bases clipped from V and 0 bases from J, the junction kept 8 bases outside the gene matches. This clonotype was counted only a few times. Around 10 milliliters of peripheral blood were drawn from each donor. No fewer than 7 million PBMCs went into each sample. This sample also belongs to another study, concerning T cells of mothers and their children. In that study: All donors were healthy and Caucasian; they were three mothers and their six children. Extracted RNA, in its entirety, went into cDNA synthesis at roughly 1.5 ug per 15 ul.

The chain recombines TRBV11-2 with TRBJ2-1; 14 positions agree with TRBD2. The sequence was obtained from a boy aged 5-17 years in good health. The specimen sequenced was blood. Written as DNA, the CDR3 is TGTGCCAGCAACCGACTAGCGGGAGGGCAAAGCTCCTACAATGAGCAGTTCTTC. It codes for CASNRLAGGQSSYNEQFF.